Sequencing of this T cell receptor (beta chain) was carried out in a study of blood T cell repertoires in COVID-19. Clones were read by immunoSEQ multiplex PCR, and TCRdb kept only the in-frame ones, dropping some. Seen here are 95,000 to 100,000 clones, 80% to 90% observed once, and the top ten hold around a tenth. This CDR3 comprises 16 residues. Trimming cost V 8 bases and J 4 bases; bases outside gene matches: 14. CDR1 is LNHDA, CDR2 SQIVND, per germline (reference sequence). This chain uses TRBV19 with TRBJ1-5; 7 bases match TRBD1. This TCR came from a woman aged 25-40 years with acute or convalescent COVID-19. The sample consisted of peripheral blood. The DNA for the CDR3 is TGTGCCAGTGAGGAGTTCGACAGGGCCCTTAATCAGCCCCAGCATTTT. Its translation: CASEEFDRALNQPQHF. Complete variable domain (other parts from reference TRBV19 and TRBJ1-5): DGGITQSPKYLFRKEGQNVTLSCEQNLNHDAMYWYRQDPGQGLRLIYYSQIVNDFQKGDIAEGYSVSREKKESFPLTVTSAQKNPTAFYLCASEEFDRALNQPQHFGDGTRLSIL.